This T cell receptor beta chain was retrieved from a study of CD8 T cells in ankylosing spondylitis. TCRdb used MiXCR to reprocess the 5' RACE reads, holding one entry per CDR3 protein. The sample lists around 340,000 distinct CDR3 sequences, approximately 14% occurring once. The germline gives CDR1 WSHSY, CDR2 SAAADI. The ends lost 0 bases at V and 1 base at J; junction bases unmatched: 3. The length of the CDR3 is 17 residues. The source of this sequence is a male donor with ankylosing spondylitis or in good health (not recorded which). The V gene is TRBV10-2, the J gene TRBJ2-6, with 7 bases aligning to TRBD1. Sequenced: blood, either unsorted or a sorted T cell fraction (not recorded which). The CDR3 region is CASSESGGGSGANVLTF. CDR3 nucleotides: TGCGCCAGCAGTGAGTCAGGGGGCGGATCTGGGGCCAACGTCCTGACTTTC.